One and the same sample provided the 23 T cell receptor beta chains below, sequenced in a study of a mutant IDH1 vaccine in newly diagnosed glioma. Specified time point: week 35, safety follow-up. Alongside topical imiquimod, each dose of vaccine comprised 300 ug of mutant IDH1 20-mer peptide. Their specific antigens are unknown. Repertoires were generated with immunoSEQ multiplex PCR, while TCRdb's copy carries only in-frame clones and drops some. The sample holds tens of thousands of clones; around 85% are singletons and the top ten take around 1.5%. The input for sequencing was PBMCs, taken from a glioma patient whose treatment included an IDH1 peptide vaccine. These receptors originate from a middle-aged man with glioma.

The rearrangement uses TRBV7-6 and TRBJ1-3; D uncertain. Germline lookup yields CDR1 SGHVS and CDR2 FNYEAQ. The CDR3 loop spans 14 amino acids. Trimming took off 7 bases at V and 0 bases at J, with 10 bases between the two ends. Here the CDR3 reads CASIPRLSGNTIYF. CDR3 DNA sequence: TGTGCCAGCATCCCCAGGCTCTCTGGAAACACCATATATTTT. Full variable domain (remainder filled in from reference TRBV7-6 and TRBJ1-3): GAGVSQSPRYKVTKRGQDVALRCDPISGHVSLYWYRQALGQGPEFLTYFNYEAQQDKSGLPNDRFSAERPEGSISTLTIQRTEQRDSAMYRCASIPRLSGNTIYFGEGSWLTVV.

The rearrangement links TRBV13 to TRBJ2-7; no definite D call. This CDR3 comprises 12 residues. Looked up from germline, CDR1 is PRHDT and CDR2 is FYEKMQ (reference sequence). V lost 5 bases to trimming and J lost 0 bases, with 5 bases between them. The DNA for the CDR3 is TGTGCCAGCAGCCGGAGCTCCTACGAGCAGTACTTC. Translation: CASSRSSYEQYF.

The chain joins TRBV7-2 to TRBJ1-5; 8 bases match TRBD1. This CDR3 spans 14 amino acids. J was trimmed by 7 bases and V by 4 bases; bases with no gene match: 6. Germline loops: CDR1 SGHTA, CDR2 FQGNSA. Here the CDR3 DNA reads TGTGCCAGCAGCTCGGGGACAGGAATACAGCCCCAGCATTTT. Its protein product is CASSSGTGIQPQHF.

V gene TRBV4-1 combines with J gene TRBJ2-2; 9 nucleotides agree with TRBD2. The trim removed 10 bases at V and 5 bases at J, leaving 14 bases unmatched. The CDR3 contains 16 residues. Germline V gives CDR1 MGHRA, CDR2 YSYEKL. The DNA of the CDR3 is TGCGCCACTTCCGGTGGGCTAGCGGGACGAACCGGGGAGCTGTTTTTT. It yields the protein CATSGGLAGRTGELFF.

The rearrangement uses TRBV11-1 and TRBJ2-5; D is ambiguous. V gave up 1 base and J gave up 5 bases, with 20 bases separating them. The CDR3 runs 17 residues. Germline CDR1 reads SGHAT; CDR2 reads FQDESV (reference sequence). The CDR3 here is CASSLGVGRPARETQYF. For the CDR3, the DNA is TGTGCCAGCAGCTTAGGGGTCGGGCGGCCAGCGCGGGAGACCCAGTACTTC.

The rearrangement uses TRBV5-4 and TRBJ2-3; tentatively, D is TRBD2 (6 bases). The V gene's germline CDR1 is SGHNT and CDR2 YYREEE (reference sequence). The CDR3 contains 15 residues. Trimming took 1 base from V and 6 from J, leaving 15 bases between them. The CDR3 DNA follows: TGTGCCAGCAGCTTGTTGGGGGAGGAGAGCGATACGCAGTATTTT. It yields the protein CASSLLGEESDTQYF.

The CDR3 DNA follows: TGTGCCAGCAGTTATTCGGCGGGAGGGGCAAAGGAGCAGTTCTTC. Protein sequence: CASSYSAGGAKEQFF. The V call is TRBV6-5, the J call TRBJ2-1; 9 bases map to TRBD2. The CDR3 is 15 amino acids. Germline CDR1 MNHEY, CDR2 SVGAGI. The J segment lost 10 bases and the V segment lost 3 bases, leaving 10 bases of the junction unmatched.

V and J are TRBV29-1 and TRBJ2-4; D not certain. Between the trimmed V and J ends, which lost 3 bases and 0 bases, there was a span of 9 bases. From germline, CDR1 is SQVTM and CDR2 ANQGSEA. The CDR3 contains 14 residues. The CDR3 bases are TGCAGCGTTGAGAGTCTTTTAGCCAAAAACATTCAGTACTTC. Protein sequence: CSVESLLAKNIQYF.

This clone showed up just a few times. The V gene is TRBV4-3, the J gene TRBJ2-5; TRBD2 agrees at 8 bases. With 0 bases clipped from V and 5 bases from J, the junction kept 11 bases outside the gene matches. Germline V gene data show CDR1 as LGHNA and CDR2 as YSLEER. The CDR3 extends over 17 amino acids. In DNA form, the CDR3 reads TGCGCCAGCAGCCAAGATTCGGGGGGGCGTCCTTCGGAGACCCAGTACTTC. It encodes CASSQDSGGRPSETQYF.

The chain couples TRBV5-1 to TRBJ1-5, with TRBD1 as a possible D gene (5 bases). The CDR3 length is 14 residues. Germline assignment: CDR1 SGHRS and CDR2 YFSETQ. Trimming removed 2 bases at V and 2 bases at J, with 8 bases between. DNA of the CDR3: TGCGCCAGCAGCTTAGGAGGGGGCAATCAGCCCCAGCATTTT. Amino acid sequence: CASSLGGGNQPQHF.

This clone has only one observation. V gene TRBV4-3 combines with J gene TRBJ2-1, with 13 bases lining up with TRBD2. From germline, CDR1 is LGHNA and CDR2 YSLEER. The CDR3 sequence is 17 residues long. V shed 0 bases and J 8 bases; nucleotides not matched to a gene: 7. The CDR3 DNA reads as TGCGCCAGCAGCCAAGATCTCGGGACTAGCGGGATAGATGAGCAGTTCTTC. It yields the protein CASSQDLGTSGIDEQFF.

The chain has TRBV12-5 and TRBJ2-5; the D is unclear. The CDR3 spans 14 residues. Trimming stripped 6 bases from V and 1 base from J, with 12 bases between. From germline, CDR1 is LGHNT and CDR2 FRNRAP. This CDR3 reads CASGPKYSQETQYF. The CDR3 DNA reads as TGTGCTAGTGGCCCGAAGTACAGCCAAGAGACCCAGTACTTC.

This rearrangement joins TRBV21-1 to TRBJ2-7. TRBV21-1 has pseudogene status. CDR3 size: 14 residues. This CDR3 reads CASSRTEDPREQYF. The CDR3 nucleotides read TGTGCCAGCAGCCGCACAGAGGACCCGAGGGAGCAGTACTTC.

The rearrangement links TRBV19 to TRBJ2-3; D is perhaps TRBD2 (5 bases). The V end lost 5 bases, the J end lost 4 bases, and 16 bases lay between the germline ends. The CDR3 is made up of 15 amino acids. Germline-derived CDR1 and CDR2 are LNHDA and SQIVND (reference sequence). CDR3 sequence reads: CASSPMRGKADTQYF. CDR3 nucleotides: TGTGCCAGTAGTCCCATGAGAGGGAAGGCAGATACGCAGTATTTT.

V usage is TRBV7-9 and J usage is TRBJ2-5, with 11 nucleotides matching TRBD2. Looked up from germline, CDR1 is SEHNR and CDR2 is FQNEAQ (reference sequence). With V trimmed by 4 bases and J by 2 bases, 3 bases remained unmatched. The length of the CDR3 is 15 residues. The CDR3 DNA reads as TGTGCCAGCAGCTCGGGACTAGCGGAGCAAGAGACCCAGTACTTC. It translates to CASSSGLAEQETQYF.

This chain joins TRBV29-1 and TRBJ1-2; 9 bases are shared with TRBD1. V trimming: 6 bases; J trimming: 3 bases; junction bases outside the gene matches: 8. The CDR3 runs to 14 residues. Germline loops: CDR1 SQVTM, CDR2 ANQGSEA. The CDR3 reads CSVGQGRSDYGYTF. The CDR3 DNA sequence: TGCAGCGTGGGACAGGGTCGATCGGACTATGGCTACACCTTC.

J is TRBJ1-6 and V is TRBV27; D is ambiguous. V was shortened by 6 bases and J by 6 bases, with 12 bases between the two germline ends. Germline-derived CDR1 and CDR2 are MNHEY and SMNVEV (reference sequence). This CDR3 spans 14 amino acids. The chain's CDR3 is CASSVRSLNSPLHF. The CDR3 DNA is TGTGCCAGCAGCGTTCGATCCCTTAATTCACCCCTCCACTTT.

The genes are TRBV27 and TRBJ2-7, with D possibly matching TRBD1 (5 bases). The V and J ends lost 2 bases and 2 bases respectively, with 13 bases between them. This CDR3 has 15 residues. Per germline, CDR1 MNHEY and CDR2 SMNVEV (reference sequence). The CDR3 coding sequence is TGTGCCAGCAGTTTACGGCAGGGTCGAGCCTACGAGCAGTACTTC. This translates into CASSLRQGRAYEQYF.

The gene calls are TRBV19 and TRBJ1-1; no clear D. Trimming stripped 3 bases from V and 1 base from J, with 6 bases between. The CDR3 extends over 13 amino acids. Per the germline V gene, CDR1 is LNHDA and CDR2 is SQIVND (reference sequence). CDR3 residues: CASSIRANTEAFF. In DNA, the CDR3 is TGTGCCAGTAGTATTCGCGCGAACACTGAAGCTTTCTTT.

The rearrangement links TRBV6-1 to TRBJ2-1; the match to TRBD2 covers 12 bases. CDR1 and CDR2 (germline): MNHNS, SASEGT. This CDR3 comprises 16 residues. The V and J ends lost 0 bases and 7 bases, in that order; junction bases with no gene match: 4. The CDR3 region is CASSEATSGSANEQFF. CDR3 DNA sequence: TGTGCCAGCAGTGAAGCGACTAGCGGGAGTGCGAATGAGCAGTTCTTC.

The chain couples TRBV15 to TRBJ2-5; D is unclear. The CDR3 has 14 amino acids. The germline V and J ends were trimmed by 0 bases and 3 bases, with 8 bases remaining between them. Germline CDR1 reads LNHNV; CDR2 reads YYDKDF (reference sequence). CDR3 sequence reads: CATSRDRPEETQYF. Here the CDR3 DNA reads TGTGCCACCAGCAGAGATCGGCCGGAAGAGACCCAGTACTTC.

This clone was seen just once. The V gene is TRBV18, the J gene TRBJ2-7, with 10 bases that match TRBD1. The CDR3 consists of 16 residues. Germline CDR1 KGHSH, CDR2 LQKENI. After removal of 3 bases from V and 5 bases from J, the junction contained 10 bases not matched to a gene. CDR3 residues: CASSPPPGQGRHEQYF. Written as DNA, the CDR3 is TGTGCCAGCTCACCTCCCCCGGGACAGGGGAGGCACGAGCAGTACTTC.

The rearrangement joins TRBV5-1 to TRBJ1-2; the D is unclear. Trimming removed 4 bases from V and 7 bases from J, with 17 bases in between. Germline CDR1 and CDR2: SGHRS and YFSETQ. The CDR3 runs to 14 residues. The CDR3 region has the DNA TGCGCCAGCAGCCAGTCGAGGGAGAGGGCTGGCTACACCTTC. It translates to CASSQSRERAGYTF. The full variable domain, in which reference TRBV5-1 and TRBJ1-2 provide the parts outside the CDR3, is KAGVTQTPRYLIKTRGQQVTLSCSPISGHRSVSWYQQTPGQGLQFLFEYFSETQRNKGNFPGRFSGRQFSNSRSEMNVSTLELGDSALYLCASSQSRERAGYTFGSGTRLTVV.